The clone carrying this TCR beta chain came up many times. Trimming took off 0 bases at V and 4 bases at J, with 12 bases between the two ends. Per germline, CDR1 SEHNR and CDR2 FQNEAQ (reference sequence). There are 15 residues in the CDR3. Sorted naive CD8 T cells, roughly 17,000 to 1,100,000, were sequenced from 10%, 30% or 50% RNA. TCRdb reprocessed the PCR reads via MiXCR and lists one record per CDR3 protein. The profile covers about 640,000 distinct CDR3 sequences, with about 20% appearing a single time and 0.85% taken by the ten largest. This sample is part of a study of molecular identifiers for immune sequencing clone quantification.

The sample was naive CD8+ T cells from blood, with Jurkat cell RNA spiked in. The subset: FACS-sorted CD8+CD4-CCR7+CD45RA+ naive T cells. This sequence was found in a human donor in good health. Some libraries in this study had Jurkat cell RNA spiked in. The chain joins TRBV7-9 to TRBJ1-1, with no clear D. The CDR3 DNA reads TGTGCCAGCAGCTTAGCGCCTAGCCGGAGCACTGAAGCTTTCTTT. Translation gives CASSLAPSRSTEAFF.